This T cell receptor (beta chain) was sequenced during a study of blood T cell repertoires in COVID-19. Background on the study: The United States, Italy and Spain were the sources of the acute and convalescent COVID-19 samples.

In the original processing: Using reference gene primer amplification, nucleated cell counts were estimated. Method: immunoSEQ multiplex PCR; TCRdb's copy keeps in-frame clones and lacks some. Clonal size and the V and J genes are those of that table, whereas D and trimming came from the DNA. The sample lists more than 150,000 clones; around nine tenths were seen once. Looked up from germline, CDR1 is MNHEY and CDR2 is SMNVEV (reference sequence). The V end was cut by 0 bases, the J end by 5 bases, with 11 bases between. The CDR3 covers 14 residues. The Seattle patients joined while their infection was active and were tracked longitudinally afterward.

Sequenced material: peripheral blood. This clonotype originated in a man aged 55 to 70 with COVID-19, enrolled during active disease. This chain connects TRBV27 to TRBJ2-7, with a tentative D call TRBD1 (5 bases). CDR3 nucleotide sequence: TGTGCCAGCAGTTTATCCCCAGGGTCCCACGAGCAGTACTTC. It specifies CASSLSPGSHEQYF.